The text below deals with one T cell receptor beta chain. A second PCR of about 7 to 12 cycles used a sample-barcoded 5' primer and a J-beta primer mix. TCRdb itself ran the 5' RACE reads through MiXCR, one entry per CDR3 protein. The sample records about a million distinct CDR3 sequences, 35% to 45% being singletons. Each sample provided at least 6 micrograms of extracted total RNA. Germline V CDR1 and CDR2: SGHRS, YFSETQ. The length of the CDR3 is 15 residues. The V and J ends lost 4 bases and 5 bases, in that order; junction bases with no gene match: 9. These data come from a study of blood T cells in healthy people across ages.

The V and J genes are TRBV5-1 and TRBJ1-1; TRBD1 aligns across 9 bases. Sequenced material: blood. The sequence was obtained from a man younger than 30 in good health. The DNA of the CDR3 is TGCGCCAGCAGCCCGACCCGGACAGGGGTGACTGAAGCTTTCTTT. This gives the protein CASSPTRTGVTEAFF.